The clone carrying this T cell receptor beta chain was recorded only once. CDR1 SGHNT and CDR2 YYREEE come from the germline V gene (reference sequence). CDR3 size: 15 residues. V dropped 0 bases and J dropped 5; count of bases not matched to a gene: 5. Per the authors' pipeline: Nucleated cell number was recorded as an estimate derived from reference gene primer amplification. The repertoire was sequenced with immunoSEQ multiplex PCR; TCRdb's copy has only in-frame clones and lacks some. That table supplies the V and J calls and clone size; D and trimming were determined from the DNA. The sample has more than 250,000 clones, more than 75% seen once; the top ten hold 2.1%. The sample comes from a study of blood T cell repertoires in COVID-19. Study at large: The United States, Italy and Spain provided the acute and convalescent COVID-19 samples. PBMCs, B-cell-depleted T cells, or T cells provided the cDNA or gDNA that made up the material.

Sequences were obtained from peripheral blood. This receptor was taken from a woman aged 25-40 years who had recovered from COVID-19. This chain connects TRBV5-4 to TRBJ2-3; 8 bases are shared with TRBD2. The CDR3 reads CASSLVDGGVDTQYF. The CDR3 nucleotides read TGTGCCAGCAGCTTGGTCGACGGGGGGGTAGATACGCAGTATTTT.